These T cell receptor beta chains were read from a single sample in a study of blood T cell repertoires in COVID-19. Only in-frame clones appear in the TCRdb table, and some are missing; sequencing was by immunoSEQ multiplex PCR. Of around 80,000 clones listed, 70% to 85% were seen once; the top ten hold roughly 5.6%. The sequenced material came from peripheral blood. Source of these receptors: a man aged 50 or older with active or convalescent COVID-19. CDR3s include the opening cysteine and the closing phenylalanine or tryptophan. The order of the fields is CDR3 DNA, CDR3 protein, clone size, V gene, D gene, J gene. The D gene is left open where the match is weak. The size field is filled for only some rows; it gives once, few, many or a size class.

CDR3 DNA: TGTGCCTGGAGTGTACCTCGGACAGGGGGCTCCTACGAGCAGTACTTC
CDR3 protein: CAWSVPRTGGSYEQYF
clone size: NA
V gene: TRBV30
D gene: TRBD1
J gene: TRBJ2-7

CDR3 DNA: TGTGCCAGTAGTACCATAGGAGGGGACAGGGGAGTTTGGGACACTGAAGCTTTCTTT
CDR3 protein: CASSTIGGDRGVWDTEAFF
clone size: NA
V gene: TRBV19
D gene: TRBD1
J gene: TRBJ1-1

CDR3 DNA: TGTGCTAGTGGTTCCCGCCCGGCAGGGGGCCGCAACACCGGGGAGCTGTTTTTT
CDR3 protein: CASGSRPAGGRNTGELFF
clone size: NA
V gene: TRBV12-5
D gene: TRBD1
J gene: TRBJ2-2

CDR3 DNA: TGCAGCGTTCAGGGGGACAGCGAAGAGCAGTACTTC
CDR3 protein: CSVQGDSEEQYF
clone size: NA
V gene: TRBV29-1
D gene: TRBD1
J gene: TRBJ2-7

CDR3 DNA: TGTGCCAGCAGCCTCGGACAGGGAGACTATGGCTACACCTTC
CDR3 protein: CASSLGQGDYGYTF
clone size: NA
V gene: TRBV5-6
D gene: TRBD1
J gene: TRBJ1-2

CDR3 DNA: TGTGCCAGCAGCTTAGATCTAGCGGGGGCCTTCTCCTACAATGAGCAGTTCTTC
CDR3 protein: CASSLDLAGAFSYNEQFF
clone size: NA
V gene: TRBV7-9
D gene: TRBD2
J gene: TRBJ2-1

CDR3 DNA: TGTGCCAGCAGCTGGGGACTAGCGGGGGGTGTCAATGAGCAGTTCTTC
CDR3 protein: CASSWGLAGGVNEQFF
clone size: NA
V gene: TRBV11-2
D gene: TRBD2
J gene: TRBJ2-1

CDR3 DNA: TGTGCCAGCAGTGATCCGGGACTAGCGGGGACCAGCCTCCCAGATACGCAGTATTTT
CDR3 protein: CASSDPGLAGTSLPDTQYF
clone size: NA
V gene: TRBV6-1
D gene: TRBD2
J gene: TRBJ2-3

CDR3 DNA: TGTGCCAGCCCAGGGGGCGAAAAAAATGAGCAGTTCTTC
CDR3 protein: CASPGGEKNEQFF
clone size: NA
V gene: TRBV28
D gene: TRBD1
J gene: TRBJ2-1

CDR3 DNA: TGCGCCAGCAGCCCCAGGGGGCGGTGGGAGACCCAGTACTTC
CDR3 protein: CASSPRGRWETQYF
clone size: few
V gene: TRBV4-1
D gene: TRBD1
J gene: TRBJ2-5

CDR3 DNA: TGTGCCAGCAGCTTGGTCAGCGGGGGGGCGGATACGCAGTATTTT
CDR3 protein: CASSLVSGGADTQYF
clone size: NA
V gene: TRBV13
D gene: TRBD2
J gene: TRBJ2-3

CDR3 DNA: TGCGCCAGCAGCCTGGGACTAGCGGGGGATCAAGAGACCCAGTACTTC
CDR3 protein: CASSLGLAGDQETQYF
clone size: few
V gene: TRBV4-3
D gene: TRBD2
J gene: TRBJ2-5

CDR3 DNA: TGTGCCAGCAGCTTTTTAGCGGGGGCGCCTACCGGGGAGCTGTTTTTT
CDR3 protein: CASSFLAGAPTGELFF
clone size: NA
V gene: TRBV7-6
D gene: TRBD2
J gene: TRBJ2-2

CDR3 DNA: TGTGCCAGCAGTAACAGGGATCCCGATGGCTACACCTTC
CDR3 protein: CASSNRDPDGYTF
clone size: few
V gene: TRBV2
D gene: NA
J gene: TRBJ1-2

CDR3 DNA: TGTGCCAGCAGTGAACTGTGGCAGTCTCAGCCCCAGCATTTT
CDR3 protein: CASSELWQSQPQHF
clone size: many
V gene: TRBV6-1
D gene: NA
J gene: TRBJ1-5

CDR3 DNA: TGCGCCAGCAGGCTTTCGACTCTTATAGATTACAAACTGTTTTTT
CDR3 protein: CASRLSTLIDYKLFF
clone size: NA
V gene: TRBV5-1
D gene: NA
J gene: TRBJ1-4

CDR3 DNA: TGCGCCAGCTCCACGGAAGGGCGGGATGAAAAACTGTTTTTT
CDR3 protein: CASSTEGRDEKLFF
clone size: NA
V gene: TRBV5-1
D gene: NA
J gene: TRBJ1-4

CDR3 DNA: TGTGCCAGCAGCGTGGACTCCGGCACAGATACGCAGTATTTT
CDR3 protein: CASSVDSGTDTQYF
clone size: NA
V gene: TRBV7-6
D gene: NA
J gene: TRBJ2-3

CDR3 DNA: TGTGCCAGCAGTTTAGGGGCATGGGGCACCGGGGAGCTGTTTTTT
CDR3 protein: CASSLGAWGTGELFF
clone size: NA
V gene: TRBV27
D gene: NA
J gene: TRBJ2-2

CDR3 DNA: TGTGCCAGTAGTATAGAGACGGGACTAGAAACAGATACGCAGTATTTT
CDR3 protein: CASSIETGLETDTQYF
clone size: NA
V gene: TRBV19
D gene: TRBD2
J gene: TRBJ2-3

CDR3 DNA: TGTGCCAGCAGCGCCACCACATCAGGGGGTGGCTACACCTTC
CDR3 protein: CASSATTSGGGYTF
clone size: NA
V gene: TRBV9
D gene: TRBD1
J gene: TRBJ1-2

CDR3 DNA: TGTGCCAGCAGCTTAGATTCCGGGGGGGTCACTGAAGCTTTCTTT
CDR3 protein: CASSLDSGGVTEAFF
clone size: once
V gene: TRBV11-2
D gene: NA
J gene: TRBJ1-1

CDR3 DNA: TGCGCCAGCAGCCAAGAAGCAGGGCCCCAAATGTATGGCTACACCTTC
CDR3 protein: CASSQEAGPQMYGYTF
clone size: once
V gene: TRBV4-3
D gene: NA
J gene: TRBJ1-2

CDR3 DNA: TGCAGCGTTGAACGCCGTTCCGGGGTTCATGAAAAACTGTTTTTT
CDR3 protein: CSVERRSGVHEKLFF
clone size: few
V gene: TRBV29-1
D gene: NA
J gene: TRBJ1-4

CDR3 DNA: TGTGCCAGCAGCCCGACGACTAGCGGGGAGGGGGAGACCCAGTACTTC
CDR3 protein: CASSPTTSGEGETQYF
clone size: once
V gene: TRBV7-9
D gene: TRBD2
J gene: TRBJ2-5

CDR3 DNA: TGTGCCAGCAGCGGGACTAGCGGTTTCACCGGGGAGCTGTTTTTT
CDR3 protein: CASSGTSGFTGELFF
clone size: once
V gene: TRBV7-6
D gene: TRBD2
J gene: TRBJ2-2

CDR3 DNA: TGTGCCAGTAGTTTACAGGGGGCGAGCAATCAGCCCCAGCATTTT
CDR3 protein: CASSLQGASNQPQHF
clone size: NA
V gene: TRBV19
D gene: TRBD1
J gene: TRBJ1-5

CDR3 DNA: TGTGCCAGCAGCGTCGACAGGGGGCAAGGCTATGGCTACACCTTC
CDR3 protein: CASSVDRGQGYGYTF
clone size: NA
V gene: TRBV5-4
D gene: TRBD1
J gene: TRBJ1-2

CDR3 DNA: TGTGCCAGCAGCTCCTCCGGGGGGAGCACAGATACGCAGTATTTT
CDR3 protein: CASSSSGGSTDTQYF
clone size: NA
V gene: TRBV7-3
D gene: TRBD2
J gene: TRBJ2-3

CDR3 DNA: TGTGCCAGTAGTATACTCGGGGACAGAATATATTTT
CDR3 protein: CASSILGDRIYF
clone size: few
V gene: TRBV19
D gene: TRBD1
J gene: TRBJ1-3

CDR3 DNA: TGCGCCAGCAGCCTGACAGGAGATACGCAGTATTTT
CDR3 protein: CASSLTGDTQYF
clone size: NA
V gene: TRBV5-1
D gene: NA
J gene: TRBJ2-3

CDR3 DNA: TGTGCCATCATCCGGGACAGAGAGAACACTGAAGCTTTCTTT
CDR3 protein: CAIIRDRENTEAFF
clone size: NA
V gene: TRBV10-3
D gene: TRBD1
J gene: TRBJ1-1

CDR3 DNA: TGTGCCAGCTCACCAATGGGACAGGGTCAAGAGCAGTACTTC
CDR3 protein: CASSPMGQGQEQYF
clone size: NA
V gene: TRBV18
D gene: TRBD1
J gene: TRBJ2-7

CDR3 DNA: TGTGCCAGCAGCTTCTCAGGGGGCTACGAGCAGTACTTC
CDR3 protein: CASSFSGGYEQYF
clone size: NA
V gene: TRBV7-2
D gene: TRBD1
J gene: TRBJ2-7

CDR3 DNA: TGTGCCAGCAGCTTAGCGGAGGGAACTGAAGCTTTCTTT
CDR3 protein: CASSLAEGTEAFF
clone size: NA
V gene: TRBV11-2
D gene: NA
J gene: TRBJ1-1